A selection of T cell receptor beta chains follows, all from one sample in a study of CD8 T cells in Susac syndrome. TCRdb reprocessed the immunoSEQ multiplex PCR reads via MiXCR and lists one record per CDR3 protein. The data show 150,000 to 200,000 distinct CDR3 sequences, nearly 97% seen once. Sequencing was performed on CD4+ T cells from PBMCs. The source is a human donor with multiple sclerosis. Each CDR3 is given with its conserved first and last residue. The order of the fields is J gene, D gene, V gene, clone size, CDR3 DNA, CDR3 protein. A D gene is named only where the DNA matches it firmly. Clone size, where shown, is once, few, many, or a class for clones that have expanded.

>TRBJ1-2|.|TRBV11-2|.
TGTGCCAGCAGCTTAGTAGAATCGGGTTATGGCTACACCTTC
CASSLVESGYGYTF
>TRBJ2-7|.|TRBV12-3/TRBV12-4|.
TGTGCCAGCAGTTTAACCAGGGGCTCCTACGAGCAGTACTTC
CASSLTRGSYEQYF
>TRBJ1-1|.|TRBV30|once
TGTGCCTGGCAGGGATCTCGAGGTACTGAAGCTTTCTTT
CAWQGSRGTEAFF
>TRBJ1-6|.|TRBV5-1|.
TGCGCCAGCAGCCCGTCCGGAGGGACGCTCCACTTT
CASSPSGGTLHF
>TRBJ2-7|.|TRBV28|.
TGTGCCAGCAGTCCCCCAGGACCCTCCTACGAGCAGTACTTC
CASSPPGPSYEQYF
>TRBJ2-1|TRBD1|TRBV30|.
TGTGCCTGGAGCGACAGGGTCCGCAATGAGCAGTTCTTC
CAWSDRVRNEQFF
>TRBJ1-1|.|TRBV28|.
TGTGCCACCGAACTCAGAGGGGGGTACACTGAAGCTTTCTTT
CATELRGGYTEAFF
>TRBJ1-1|.|TRBV6-5|.
TGTGCCAGCAGTTACTCAACCGGGGTAGTAGCTTTCTTT
CASSYSTGVVAFF
>TRBJ2-1|.|TRBV5-6|once
TGTGCCAGCAGCTTCTACGTTTCCATCGATGAGCAGTTCTTC
CASSFYVSIDEQFF
>TRBJ1-2|.|TRBV3-1|.
TGTGCCAGCGGAAGAGGACGGATCGACTATGGCTACACCTTC
CASGRGRIDYGYTF
>TRBJ2-5|TRBD1|TRBV7-7|.
TGTGCCAGCAGCACGGGACAGGGCCCCCAAGAGACCCAGTACTTC
CASSTGQGPQETQYF
>TRBJ2-2|.|TRBV5-1|.
TGCGCCAGCAGCCCTACTTCCGGGGACACCGGGGAGCTGTTTTTT
CASSPTSGDTGELFF
>TRBJ1-6|.|TRBV23-1|.
TGCGCCAGCAGTCAATCGGAGGGCAGGGATAATTCACCCCTCCACTTT
CASSQSEGRDNSPLHF
>TRBJ1-2|TRBD1|TRBV29-1|.
TGCAGCGTTGAAGGGAGTGCGGACAGGAGGGTGGACGGCTACACCTTC
CSVEGSADRRVDGYTF
>TRBJ2-5|.|TRBV20-1|.
TGCAGTGCTTGCCAAGGGCTCCAAGAGACCCAGTACTTC
CSACQGLQETQYF
>TRBJ2-3|TRBD2|TRBV20-1|.
TGCAGTGCCCGGGGGGACTCAGATACGCAGTATTTT
CSARGDSDTQYF
>TRBJ2-5|.|TRBV7-9|.
TGTGCCAGCAGCTCCGGGATGGTCGGAGACCCAAGAGGAGAGACCCAGTACTTC
CASSSGMVGDPRGETQYF
>TRBJ2-5|.|TRBV12-5|.
TGTGCTAGTGTTTTTTTGCCCCAGTACTTC
CASVFLPQYF
>TRBJ2-7|.|TRBV28|.
TGTGCCAGCAGTTTTATTAAGAGGGAGCAGTACTTC
CASSFIKREQYF
>TRBJ2-2|.|TRBV29-1|.
TGCAGCTCAAGGGGCTCAGGGGTCACCGGGGAGCTGTTTTTT
CSSRGSGVTGELFF
>TRBJ2-1|TRBD2|TRBV2|few
TGTGCCAGCAGCCCCAGCGGGGGGGCCTACAATGAGCAGTTCTTC
CASSPSGGAYNEQFF
>TRBJ2-1|.|TRBV6-5|.
TGTGCCAGCAGTCCGACAGGTAGCTCCTACAATGAGCAGTTCTTC
CASSPTGSSYNEQFF
>TRBJ1-2|.|TRBV20-1|.
TGCAGTGCTAGACCTGCGGCCCTCGTTGGCTACACCTTC
CSARPAALVGYTF
>TRBJ2-1|.|TRBV29-1|.
TGCAGCGTTGAACAGGAAAGCTACAATGAGCAGTTCTTC
CSVEQESYNEQFF
>TRBJ1-1|TRBD1|TRBV9|.
TGTGCCAGCAGCGTAGCTTGGACAGGGGGCACTGAAGCTTTCTTT
CASSVAWTGGTEAFF
>TRBJ2-5|.|TRBV7-8|.
TGTGCCAGCAGCTTAGGCACAGGGGGACTAGAACAAGAGACCCAGTACTTC
CASSLGTGGLEQETQYF
>TRBJ1-4|.|TRBV30|once
TGTGCCTGGCACGGCGGGGGTCGGGAAAAACTGTTTTTT
CAWHGGGREKLFF
>TRBJ2-1|TRBD2|TRBV2|.
TGTGCCAGCAGGGACATCAGCGGGGGGGCATTTGGTAATGAGCAGTTCTTC
CASRDISGGAFGNEQFF
>TRBJ1-2|TRBD1|TRBV30|.
TGTGCCTGGAGTGGACAGGGGGCGGGAGCTAACTATGGCTACACCTTC
CAWSGQGAGANYGYTF
>TRBJ1-5|TRBD1|TRBV27|.
TGTGCCAGCAGTATGCAACAGGGGAGGGCCCAGCATTTT
CASSMQQGRAQHF
>TRBJ1-2|.|TRBV7-9|.
TGTGCCAGCAGCATACGAGAATCGCCGAATGGCTACACCTTC
CASSIRESPNGYTF
>TRBJ2-3|TRBD2|TRBV9|.
TGTGCCAGCAGCGAGCCCTCCAGCGGGACTTACACAGATACGCAGTATTTT
CASSEPSSGTYTDTQYF
>TRBJ2-7|.|TRBV7-2|.
TGTGCCAGCAGCTTATCAGGGACCTACTACGAGCAGTACTTC
CASSLSGTYYEQYF
>TRBJ2-3|.|TRBV20-1|once
TGCAGTGCTAGAGATCCTAGCTCTAGCACAGATACGCAGTATTTT
CSARDPSSSTDTQYF
>TRBJ2-2|.|TRBV5-1|.
TGCGCCAGCAGCTCGATTTTAGGACAGCTGGGCACCGGGGAGCTGTTTTTT
CASSSILGQLGTGELFF